This passage covers 24 T cell receptor beta chains from one sample sequenced in a study of blood T cell repertoires in COVID-19. Measured with immunoSEQ multiplex PCR; TCRdb has only the in-frame clones, and not every one. The sample records about 380,000 clones, over 75% being singletons. Sequenced sample: PBMCs or T cells enriched from blood (not recorded which). All receptors come from a man in his thirties or forties who had recovered from COVID-19.

This rearrangement joins TRBV4-1 to TRBJ1-4; TRBD1 matches 7 bases. The V gene's germline CDR1 is MGHRA and CDR2 YSYEKL. This CDR3 has 15 amino acids. V lost 1 base to trimming and J lost 6 bases; unmatched junction nucleotides: 5. CDR3 loop: CASSQGQGGYEKLFF. DNA for the CDR3: TGCGCCAGCAGCCAAGGACAGGGAGGATATGAAAAACTGTTTTTT.

The chain combines TRBV10-3 with TRBJ1-2; 9 nucleotides line up with TRBD1. The junction had 2 bases not matched to a gene; V was cut back by 6 bases and J by 0 bases. This CDR3 is 14 amino acids long. CDR1 is ENHRY, CDR2 SYGVKD, per germline. The CDR3 coding sequence is TGTGCCATCAGCACAGGGGGCCCTAACTATGGCTACACCTTC. Protein sequence: CAISTGGPNYGYTF.

This clone was seen a few times. The V gene is TRBV7-9, the J gene TRBJ1-2, with 7 nucleotides matching TRBD1. V trimming: 5 bases; J trimming: 6 bases; junction bases outside the gene matches: 9. This CDR3 has 14 amino acids. In germline, CDR1 is SEHNR, CDR2 FQNEAQ (reference sequence). CDR3 in amino acids: CASSPGQAPDGYTF. DNA of the CDR3: TGTGCCAGCAGCCCCGGACAGGCCCCGGATGGCTACACCTTC.

The CDR3 loop reads CASSIKGLSTDTQYF. The CDR3 region has the DNA TGTGCCAGTAGTATAAAGGGACTCAGCACAGATACGCAGTATTTT. The genes are TRBV19 and TRBJ2-3; D might be TRBD2 (6 bases). Germline-derived CDR1 and CDR2 are LNHDA and SQIVND (reference sequence). CDR3 size: 15 residues. Trimming pared 2 bases from V and 0 bases from J, leaving 9 bases between.

The genes are TRBV7-2 and TRBJ1-1; TRBD1 aligns across 7 bases. Trimming cost V 4 bases and J 3 bases; bases outside gene matches: 5. Germline V gene sequence: CDR1 SGHTA, CDR2 FQGNSA. The CDR3 is 14 residues long. The CDR3 coding sequence is TGTGCCAGCAGCTACAGGGGAGAGTACACTGAAGCTTTCTTT. Translated: CASSYRGEYTEAFF.

The V gene is TRBV6-5, the J gene TRBJ2-7; a weak D match, TRBD1 (5 bases). The germline V gene has CDR1 MNHEY and CDR2 SVGAGI. This CDR3 is built from 13 residues. The germline V and J ends were trimmed by 6 bases and 1 base, with 10 bases remaining between them. In nucleotides, the CDR3 is TGTGCCAGCAGGTACCCAGGGTCCTACGAGCAGTACTTC. This encodes CASRYPGSYEQYF.

V is TRBV2 and J is TRBJ2-3, with a weak D call TRBD1 (6 bases). V was pared by 7 bases and J by 3 bases, with 14 bases between. The CDR3 contains 14 residues. Germline CDR1 and CDR2: SNHLY and FYNNEI. DNA for the CDR3: TGTGCCAGCAAGTTGCAGGGGTCAACAGATACGCAGTATTTT. Translating gives CASKLQGSTDTQYF.

This clone was seen only once. This rearrangement joins TRBV7-2 to TRBJ2-7; 9 bases match TRBD1. CDR1 is SGHTA, CDR2 FQGNSA, per germline. CDR3 size: 17 residues. The V gene end was trimmed by 3 bases and the J gene end by 1 base; junction bases not matched to a gene: 10. CDR3 sequence: CASSFLGTGLNSYEQYF. The CDR3 coding sequence is TGTGCCAGCAGCTTTCTCGGGACAGGGCTGAATTCCTACGAGCAGTACTTC.

The chain joins TRBV9 to TRBJ1-4, with 9 nucleotides matching TRBD1. J lost 7 bases, V lost 3 bases, and 13 bases had no gene match. The CDR3 consists of 17 residues. The germline V gene has CDR1 SGDLS and CDR2 YYNGEE. CDR3 sequence reads: CASSGGDRGRFGEKLFF. The DNA for the CDR3 is TGTGCCAGCAGCGGGGGAGACAGGGGGAGATTCGGTGAAAAACTGTTTTTT. Full variable domain (outside the CDR3, taken from reference TRBV9 and TRBJ1-4): DSGVTQTPKHLITATGQRVTLRCSPRSGDLSVYWYQQSLDQGLQFLIQYYNGEERAKGNILERFSAQQFPDLHSELNLSSLELGDSALYFCASSGGDRGRFGEKLFFGSGTQLSVL.

The J gene is TRBJ2-3, the V gene TRBV18; D may be TRBD2 (6 bases). CDR3 length: 15 amino acids. Germline V CDR1 and CDR2: KGHSH, LQKENI. Between the trimmed V and J ends, which lost 0 bases and 6 bases, there was a span of 13 bases. CDR3 nucleotides: TGTGCCAGCTCACCACCCTGGAGGGAGGCGGATACGCAGTATTTT. Protein: CASSPPWREADTQYF.

The chain uses TRBV11-2 and TRBJ1-2; 9 bases agree with TRBD1. J gave up 6 bases and V 5 bases, and 7 bases lay outside the gene matches. This CDR3 is built from 14 residues. The V gene's germline CDR1 is SGHAT and CDR2 FQNNGV. CDR3 protein: CASSARGQGNGYTF. The CDR3 nucleotides are TGTGCCAGCAGCGCCCGGGGACAGGGTAATGGCTACACCTTC.

This chain links TRBV5-6 with TRBJ1-4; D not certain. Trimming pared 3 bases from V and 8 bases from J, leaving 8 bases between. The CDR3 has 12 residues. CDR1 SGHDT and CDR2 YYEEEE come from the germline V gene. The CDR3 protein is CASSSGSEKLFF. In DNA, the CDR3 is TGTGCCAGCAGCTCGGGGTCGGAAAAACTGTTTTTT. The entire variable domain, with the rest obtained from reference TRBV5-6 and TRBJ1-4, is as follows: DAGVTQSPTHLIKTRGQQVTLRCSPKSGHDTVSWYQQALGQGPQFIFQYYEEEERQRGNFPDRFSGHQFPNYSSELNVNALLLGDSALYLCASSSGSEKLFFGSGTQLSVL.

The chain joins TRBV11-3 to TRBJ2-3; 7 nucleotides match TRBD1. Germline loops: CDR1 SGHNT, CDR2 YENEEA. Trimming removed 1 base from V and 0 bases from J; junction bases left unmatched: 7. This CDR3 has 17 residues. Here the CDR3 DNA reads TGTGCCAGCAGCTTAGCCTGGGGGACAGCTAGCACAGATACGCAGTATTTT. As protein: CASSLAWGTASTDTQYF.

This chain uses TRBV5-6 with TRBJ1-2; TRBD1 aligns across 8 bases. The CDR3 length is 15 residues. The trim removed 7 bases at V and 2 bases at J, leaving 10 bases unmatched. Per germline, CDR1 SGHDT and CDR2 YYEEEE. CDR3: CASHPPWDRNYGYTF. The CDR3 DNA follows: TGTGCCAGCCACCCACCCTGGGACAGGAACTATGGCTACACCTTC.

The chain links TRBV6-5 to TRBJ1-4; D is ambiguous. The germline V and J ends were trimmed by 6 bases and 7 bases, with 12 bases remaining between them. Germline loops: CDR1 MNHEY, CDR2 SVGAGI. The CDR3 totals 13 residues. CDR3 sequence: CASSSRRSEKLFF. The CDR3 nucleotides read TGTGCCAGCAGCTCCCGGCGGAGTGAAAAACTGTTTTTT.

V and J are TRBV7-9 and TRBJ1-1, with 7 bases that match TRBD1. V shed 5 bases and J 4 bases; nucleotides not matched to a gene: 4. Germline V gene sequence: CDR1 SEHNR, CDR2 FQNEAQ (reference sequence). The CDR3 has 13 residues. Written as DNA, the CDR3 is TGTGCCAGCAGCCCAGGGGGGACCACTGAAGCTTTCTTT. Amino acids: CASSPGGTTEAFF.

The chain joins TRBV18 to TRBJ2-7, with TRBD1 identical over 8 bases. From germline, CDR1 is KGHSH and CDR2 LQKENI. V dropped 3 bases and J dropped 3; count of bases not matched to a gene: 10. The CDR3 runs 16 residues. The CDR3 coding sequence is TGTGCCAGCTCACCGGCAGGGGGCGTTTACAGCTACGAGCAGTACTTC. Translated: CASSPAGGVYSYEQYF. The full variable domain, rest sourced from reference TRBV18 and TRBJ2-7, is NAGVMQNPRHLVRRRGQEARLRCSPMKGHSHVYWYRQLPEEGLKFMVYLQKENIIDESGMPKERFSAEFPKEGPSILRIQQVVRGDSAAYFCASSPAGGVYSYEQYFGPGTRLTVT.

The J gene is TRBJ1-2, the V gene TRBV7-2, with 12 bases aligning to TRBD1. The V segment lost 5 bases and the J segment 4 bases; nucleotides outside the gene matches: 8. The germline V gene has CDR1 SGHTA and CDR2 FQGNSA. CDR3 size: 16 residues. This CDR3 reads CASSPYRDRGPYGYTF. The CDR3 DNA is TGTGCCAGCAGCCCCTACCGGGACAGGGGGCCCTATGGCTACACCTTC.

This chain connects TRBV6-5 to TRBJ2-7, with a tentative D call TRBD1 (6 bases). CDR1 MNHEY and CDR2 SVGAGI come from the germline V gene. The CDR3 sequence is 11 residues long. Trimming pared 9 bases from V and 6 bases from J, leaving 12 bases between. CDR3 in DNA: TGTGCCAGTCAGGGGTTCGGCGAGCAGTACTTC. It codes for CASQGFGEQYF.

The chain joins TRBV2 to TRBJ1-5, with 9 bases matching TRBD1. Germline trimming cut 3 bases from V and 7 bases from J; bases unmatched to any gene: 4. This CDR3 comprises 14 residues. Germline lookup yields CDR1 SNHLY and CDR2 FYNNEI. CDR3 loop: CASSDRQGVQPQHF. CDR3 sequence (DNA): TGTGCCAGCAGTGACAGACAGGGGGTGCAGCCCCAGCATTTT. Full variable domain (outside the CDR3, taken from reference TRBV2 and TRBJ1-5): EPEVTQTPSHQVTQMGQEVILRCVPISNHLYFYWYRQILGQKVEFLVSFYNNEISEKSEIFDDQFSVERPDGSNFTLKIRSTKLEDSAMYFCASSDRQGVQPQHFGDGTRLSIL.

V is TRBV12-5 and J is TRBJ2-2, with unresolved D. V was trimmed by 2 bases and J by 3 bases, leaving 19 bases between them. CDR3 length: 18 amino acids. Germline V lookup: CDR1 LGHNT, CDR2 FRNRAP. In nucleotides, the CDR3 is TGTGCTAGTGGTTTGCCCCATGAGAGGAATTCCGACACCGGGGAGCTGTTTTTT. This translates into CASGLPHERNSDTGELFF.

J is TRBJ2-4 and V is TRBV12-3 or TRBV12-4, with D perhaps matching TRBD1 (5 bases). This CDR3 region has 12 residues. V was shortened by 9 bases and J by 1 base, with 7 bases between the two germline ends. CDR3 sequence reads: CASAGAKNIQYF. The CDR3 nucleotides read TGTGCCAGTGCAGGGGCCAAAAACATTCAGTACTTC.

V gene TRBV19 combines with J gene TRBJ2-7; TRBD2 aligns across 8 bases. Trimming cost V 1 base and J 3 bases; bases outside gene matches: 2. The germline V gene has CDR1 LNHDA and CDR2 SQIVND (reference sequence). The CDR3 spans 14 residues. This CDR3 is CASSIAGGYYEQYF. DNA for the CDR3: TGTGCCAGTAGTATAGCGGGGGGGTACTACGAGCAGTACTTC.

The chain uses TRBV30 and TRBJ2-5; D may be TRBD1 (5 bases). V lost 3 bases, J lost 0 bases, and 11 bases lay in between. The CDR3 contains 14 residues. Germline V gene lookup returns CDR1 GTSNPN and CDR2 SVGIG (reference sequence). Here the CDR3 DNA reads TGTGCCTGGAGCTATGGACAAAACCAAGAGACCCAGTACTTC. It encodes CAWSYGQNQETQYF.